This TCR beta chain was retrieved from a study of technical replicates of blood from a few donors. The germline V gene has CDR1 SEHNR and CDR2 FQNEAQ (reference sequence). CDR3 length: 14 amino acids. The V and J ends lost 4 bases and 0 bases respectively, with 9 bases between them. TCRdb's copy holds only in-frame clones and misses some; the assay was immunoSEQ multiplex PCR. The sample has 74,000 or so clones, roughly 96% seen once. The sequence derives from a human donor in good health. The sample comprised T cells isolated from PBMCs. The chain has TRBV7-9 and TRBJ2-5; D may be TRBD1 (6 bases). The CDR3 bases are TGTGCCAGCAGCTCGCAGGGGAACCAAGAGACCCAGTACTTC. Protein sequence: CASSSQGNQETQYF.